This T cell receptor beta chain was retrieved from a study of CD8+CD57+ T cells in acquired aplastic anemia. The overall study: Across the sorted CD4+ and CD8+ cells, DNA amounts averaged roughly 3.5 ug.

This clonotype appeared many times. What it binds is unknown. Using genomic DNA as the template, TCR beta VDJ and CDR3 profiling was carried out. Using its own MiXCR run on the reads, TCRdb lists one record per CDR3 protein. The top ten hold 10% to 15% of the sample, which has roughly 180,000 distinct CDR3 sequences, 48% seen once. The V and J ends lost 1 base and 1 base respectively, with 11 bases between them. The CDR3 totals 16 residues. Germline CDR1 LGHNA, CDR2 YNFKEQ. Notes on the study in general: Significance was not reached for CD8+ Simpson's diversity between patients and controls.

Sequenced patients had shown CD8+CD57+ cell expansion by flow cytometry. The V call is TRBV4-2, the J call TRBJ1-3, with D perhaps matching TRBD1 (5 bases). Sequenced: sorted CD4+, CD8+, or CD8+CD57+ T cells (not recorded which) from PBMCs. The TCR originated in a human donor with aplastic anemia. The CDR3: CASSQGLRASGNTIYF. The CDR3 bases are TGTGCCAGCAGCCAAGGTCTCAGGGCGTCTGGAAACACCATATATTTT.